This T cell receptor (beta chain) originates from a study of CD4 T cells in relation to SARS-CoV-2 and coronaviruses. Study as a whole: TCR beta CDR3s were sequenced after approximately ten-day antigen culture of PBMCs.

Before the COVID-19 pandemic, during about 2011-2019, CD4+ T cells were taken from unexposed donors. CD4+ T cells were isolated from the cells after nine to eleven days of culture. The germline V gene has CDR1 LNHDA and CDR2 SQIVND (reference sequence). V was shortened by 5 bases and J by 5 bases, with 21 bases between the two germline ends. CDR3 length equals 16 residues. Remarks on this clone: Its antigen remains unidentified.

Assay: immunoSEQ multiplex PCR; the TCRdb copy retains only in-frame clones and omits some. The data show tens of thousands of clones, about three quarters seen once. The receptor's source is a human donor in good health. The sequenced material came from CD4+ T cells from PBMCs, cultured in vitro. The chain couples TRBV19 to TRBJ2-5; D perhaps matches TRBD1 (6 bases). CDR3 in amino acids: CASSAYRDTSRETQYF. For the CDR3, the DNA is TGTGCCAGTAGTGCCTACCGGGACACCTCCCGGGAGACCCAGTACTTC.